This entry lists 24 T cell receptor beta chains sequenced from one sample in a study of blood T cell repertoires in COVID-19. Profiled with immunoSEQ multiplex PCR; TCRdb holds only in-frame clones, not every one. The sample records under 300,000 clones, about 84% being singletons. Sequencing was performed on peripheral blood. The receptors were gathered from an elderly man with acute or convalescent COVID-19.

J is TRBJ2-5 and V is TRBV28; a weak D match, TRBD2 (5 bases). The CDR3 length is 13 residues. V lost 6 bases and J lost 4, with 12 bases in between. Germline assignment: CDR1 MDHEN and CDR2 SYDVKM. The CDR3 loop reads CASRGDSRETQYF. CDR3 DNA: TGTGCCAGCAGGGGAGACTCCCGAGAGACCCAGTACTTC. Full variable domain (remainder filled in from reference TRBV28 and TRBJ2-5): DVKVTQSSRYLVKRTGEKVFLECVQDMDHENMFWYRQDPGLGLRLIYFSYDVKMKEKGDIPEGYSVSREKKERFSLILESASTNQTSMYLCASRGDSRETQYFGPGTRLLVL.

This chain uses TRBV3-1 (or the pseudogene TRBV3-2) with TRBJ1-1; D might be TRBD1 (5 bases). The CDR3 is made up of 15 amino acids. V was trimmed by 2 bases and J by 4 bases, leaving 14 bases between them. Germline V CDR1 and CDR2: LGHDT, YNNKEL (reference sequence). The CDR3 loop is CASSQLRGRSTEAFF. CDR3 nucleotide sequence: TGTGCCAGCAGCCAATTAAGGGGTCGTAGCACTGAAGCTTTCTTT.

CDR3 amino acids: CATRGQGANTIYF. The CDR3 DNA reads as TGTGCCACCCGAGGACAGGGGGCAAACACCATATATTTT. This chain connects TRBV19 to TRBJ1-3; 11 bases align to TRBD1. The germline CDR1 and CDR2 sequences are LNHDA and SQIVND (reference sequence). The CDR3 has 13 residues. With 10 bases clipped from V and 6 bases from J, the junction kept 5 bases outside the gene matches.

The chain combines TRBV19 with TRBJ1-4, with 8 bases that match TRBD1. This CDR3 is 16 amino acids long. The V and J ends lost 7 bases and 5 bases, in that order; junction bases with no gene match: 12. Per germline, CDR1 LNHDA and CDR2 SQIVND (reference sequence). CDR3 DNA: TGTGCCAGTACCCGGACAGGGCGAGTTGTAAATGAAAAACTGTTTTTT. This translates into CASTRTGRVVNEKLFF.

V and J are TRBV5-1 and TRBJ2-3, with D possibly TRBD2 on 5 matching bases. Germline V CDR1 and CDR2: SGHRS, YFSETQ. The CDR3 consists of 14 residues. The germline V and J ends were trimmed by 2 bases and 5 bases, with 12 bases remaining between them. The CDR3 DNA is TGCGCCAGCAGCTTTATGGCCGCGGGAGATACGCAGTATTTT. Protein product: CASSFMAAGDTQYF.

V is TRBV29-1 and J is TRBJ2-6; TRBD1 matches at 10 bases. This CDR3 has 21 amino acids. Looked up from germline, CDR1 is SQVTM and CDR2 is ANQGSEA. J lost 4 bases, V lost 0 bases, and 18 bases had no gene match. The CDR3 sequence is CSVEDRDRGGGGYSGANVLTF. CDR3 coding DNA: TGCAGCGTTGAAGACCGGGACAGGGGAGGTGGAGGTTACTCCGGGGCCAACGTCCTGACTTTC. Based on the CDR3 plus reference TRBV29-1 and TRBJ2-6, the full variable domain is SAVISQKPSRDICQRGTSLTIQCQVDSQVTMMFWYRQQPGQSLTLIATANQGSEATYESGFVIDKFPISRPNLTFSTLTVSNMSPEDSSIYLCSVEDRDRGGGGYSGANVLTFGAGSRLTVL.

V and J are TRBV19 and TRBJ2-7; maybe TRBD2 (5 bases). V dropped 4 bases and J dropped 6 bases, with 13 bases sitting between them. From germline, CDR1 is LNHDA and CDR2 SQIVND (reference sequence). The CDR3 runs to 13 residues. In nucleotides, the CDR3 is TGTGCCAGTAGTACAACTAGTCTGGGCGAGCAGTACTTC. This translates into CASSTTSLGEQYF. The full variable domain, completed using reference TRBV19 and TRBJ2-7, is DGGITQSPKYLFRKEGQNVTLSCEQNLNHDAMYWYRQDPGQGLRLIYYSQIVNDFQKGDIAEGYSVSREKKESFPLTVTSAQKNPTAFYLCASSTTSLGEQYFGPGTRLTVT.

The chain has TRBV9 and TRBJ2-7; no clear D gene. The length of the CDR3 is 14 residues. V was trimmed by 0 bases and J by 0 bases, leaving 7 bases between them. The V gene's germline CDR1 is SGDLS and CDR2 YYNGEE. CDR3 bases: TGTGCCAGCAGCGTAGTTCAGGACTCCTACGAGCAGTACTTC. This sequence encodes CASSVVQDSYEQYF.

The CDR3 sequence is CAISDSGIGNSPLHF. CDR3 coding DNA: TGTGCCATCAGTGATTCCGGGATAGGTAATTCACCCCTCCACTTT. V and J are TRBV10-3 and TRBJ1-6; D unresolved. The V gene lost 3 bases and the J gene lost 6 bases, with 12 bases spanning the gap. Per the germline V gene, CDR1 is ENHRY and CDR2 is SYGVKD. The CDR3 runs 15 residues.

The J gene is TRBJ2-7, the V gene TRBV28; D remains ambiguous. V was clipped by 5 bases and J by 2 bases, with 13 bases between them. CDR3 length: 14 residues. Per germline, CDR1 MDHEN and CDR2 SYDVKM. Written as DNA, the CDR3 is TGTGCCAGCAGTATTCGAGGTTTACCCTACGAGCAGTACTTC. Translated: CASSIRGLPYEQYF.

The V and J genes are TRBV6-5 and TRBJ1-1, with D uncertain. V shed 0 bases and J shed 6 bases, with 11 bases lying between them. Germline CDR1 MNHEY, CDR2 SVGAGI. This CDR3 has 14 amino acids. The CDR3 region has the DNA TGTGCCAGCAGTTACTCGAGAATTGGGCCTGAAGCTTTCTTT. Amino acid sequence: CASSYSRIGPEAFF.

The CDR3 DNA follows: TGCGCCAGCAGCTTATCCCCAGGGGCCTTTTCTGAGCAGTTCTTC. This gives the protein CASSLSPGAFSEQFF. The chain joins TRBV5-1 to TRBJ2-1; D is possibly TRBD1 (6 bases). Germline CDR1 and CDR2: SGHRS and YFSETQ. The CDR3 covers 15 residues. V was shortened by 2 bases and J by 9 bases, with 18 bases between the two germline ends.

Details on this clone: At one boundary the junction diverges from the germline segment, which might be a read error. The CDR3 coding sequence is TGTGCCAGCAGCTTACAGGGACTAGCGGGGGGAATCTTC. Its translation is CASSLQGLAGGIF. The chain links TRBV11-2 to TRBJ2-1; 15 bases are a match to TRBD2. Germline CDR1 is SGHAT and CDR2 is FQNNGV. This CDR3 is 13 amino acids long.

The V call is TRBV6-4, the J call TRBJ1-1, with a tentative D call TRBD1 (5 bases). Germline V gene data show CDR1 as MRHNA and CDR2 as SNTAGT. The CDR3 is 15 amino acids. V was trimmed by 3 bases and J by 0 bases, leaving 11 bases between them. The CDR3 bases are TGTGCCAGCAGTGAAGTGGGGGGGATGAACACTGAAGCTTTCTTT. Its translation: CASSEVGGMNTEAFF.

This clone was recorded once. The chain uses TRBV19 and TRBJ1-2; 8 bases are a match to TRBD1. The CDR3 sequence is 13 residues long. The germline CDR1 and CDR2 sequences are LNHDA and SQIVND (reference sequence). V shed 7 bases, J shed 3 bases, and the junction held 4 bases outside the gene matches. The CDR3 sequence is CASKGQVDYGYTF. The CDR3 region has the DNA TGTGCCAGTAAGGGACAGGTTGACTATGGCTACACCTTC.

This chain uses TRBV2 with TRBJ2-5; no firm D call. Trimming took 5 bases from V and 11 from J, leaving 18 bases between them. The CDR3 is made up of 13 amino acids. The V gene's germline CDR1 is SNHLY and CDR2 FYNNEI. The CDR3 here is CASSYLESSVQYF. The CDR3 region has the DNA TGTGCCAGCAGTTACCTTGAGAGCTCCGTTCAGTACTTC.

CDR3 protein: CASSTSGQGYEQYF. The DNA of the CDR3 is TGTGCCAGTTCTACCTCGGGACAGGGTTACGAGCAGTACTTC. The chain employs TRBV19 and TRBJ2-7; the match to TRBD1 covers 9 bases. With V trimmed by 8 bases and J by 4 bases, 9 bases remained unmatched. The germline gives CDR1 LNHDA, CDR2 SQIVND (reference sequence). The CDR3 contains 14 residues.

The J gene is TRBJ2-1, the V gene TRBV5-5; possible D gene TRBD1, 6 bases. CDR3 length: 15 amino acids. Germline V gene lookup returns CDR1 SGHKS and CDR2 YYEKEE (reference sequence). V shed 3 bases and J shed 3 bases, with 13 bases lying between them. The DNA of the CDR3 is TGTGCCAGCAGCTCCCGGGACACCATCTACAATGAGCAGTTCTTC. Translated, it gives CASSSRDTIYNEQFF.

The chain joins TRBV7-9 to TRBJ2-2; 7 nucleotides match TRBD1. The CDR3 loop spans 14 amino acids. V dropped 6 bases and J dropped 1; count of bases not matched to a gene: 2. From germline, CDR1 is SEHNR and CDR2 FQNEAQ (reference sequence). In nucleotides, the CDR3 is TGTGCCAGCAGGCCAGGGGGGAACACCGGGGAGCTGTTTTTT. Amino acid sequence: CASRPGGNTGELFF.

V is TRBV9 and J is TRBJ1-1, with 10 bases lining up with TRBD1. V trimming: 4 bases; J trimming: 5 bases; junction bases outside the gene matches: 8. This CDR3 has 15 amino acids. Per germline, CDR1 SGDLS and CDR2 YYNGEE. CDR3 coding DNA: TGTGCCAGCAGCATCACCGGGACAGGGGTAACTGAAGCTTTCTTT. Amino acids: CASSITGTGVTEAFF. Variable domain in full (rest from reference TRBV9 and TRBJ1-1): DSGVTQTPKHLITATGQRVTLRCSPRSGDLSVYWYQQSLDQGLQFLIQYYNGEERAKGNILERFSAQQFPDLHSELNLSSLELGDSALYFCASSITGTGVTEAFFGQGTRLTVV.

The gene calls are TRBV7-2 and TRBJ1-5, with D possibly matching TRBD1 (6 bases). CDR1 and CDR2 from the germline V gene are SGHTA and FQGNSA. With 5 bases removed from V and 6 bases from J, the gap between germline ends came to 17 bases. The CDR3 contains 15 residues. In DNA, the CDR3 is TGTGCCAGCAGCCCTACAAGGGGGAGAAGTCAGCCCCAGCATTTT. It yields the protein CASSPTRGRSQPQHF.

This clone was detected only once. V usage is TRBV28 and J usage is TRBJ1-5; D unresolved. V lost 9 bases and J lost 2, with 17 bases in between. The CDR3 runs 15 residues. Per germline, CDR1 MDHEN and CDR2 SYDVKM. In DNA form, the CDR3 reads TGTGCCAGACCTACTATGAGGGCAGGCAATCAGCCCCAGCATTTT. Residues: CARPTMRAGNQPQHF.

V gene TRBV2 combines with J gene TRBJ1-2; the match to TRBD1 covers 8 bases. Looked up from germline, CDR1 is SNHLY and CDR2 is FYNNEI. V lost 6 bases to trimming and J lost 0 bases; unmatched junction nucleotides: 6. The CDR3 spans 15 residues. The CDR3 region is CASSTRDRSNYGYTF. The CDR3, as DNA: TGTGCCAGCAGCACCAGGGACAGGTCTAACTATGGCTACACCTTC. The full variable domain, with the rest looked up from reference TRBV2 and TRBJ1-2, is EPEVTQTPSHQVTQMGQEVILRCVPISNHLYFYWYRQILGQKVEFLVSFYNNEISEKSEIFDDQFSVERPDGSNFTLKIRSTKLEDSAMYFCASSTRDRSNYGYTFGSGTRLTVV.

The rearrangement uses TRBV7-6 and TRBJ2-5; no clear D. This CDR3 has 13 amino acids. The germline gives CDR1 SGHVS, CDR2 FNYEAQ. Trimming took off 1 base at V and 3 bases at J, with 6 bases between the two ends. CDR3: CASSLGPEETQYF. CDR3 coding DNA: TGTGCCAGCAGCTTAGGGCCCGAAGAGACCCAGTACTTC. Using reference TRBV7-6 and TRBJ2-5 for the parts outside the CDR3, the full variable domain is GAGVSQSPRYKVTKRGQDVALRCDPISGHVSLYWYRQALGQGPEFLTYFNYEAQQDKSGLPNDRFSAERPEGSISTLTIQRTEQRDSAMYRCASSLGPEETQYFGPGTRLLVL.